What follows are 5 T cell receptor beta chains derived from one specimen sequenced in a study of blood T cells in healthy people across ages. A sample-barcoded 5' primer and a J-beta primer mix were used in a second PCR of roughly 7 to 12 cycles. One entry per CDR3 protein, called by TCRdb with MiXCR from the 5' RACE reads. The sample has about 700,000 distinct CDR3 sequences, around 32% seen once; the top ten hold about 16%. Sequenced sample: blood. The receptors derive from an elderly woman in good health.

This clonotype came up many times. The CDR3 nucleotides are TGCAGTGCGGGGGTGGCTAGCGGGGGGGTTACCTACGAGCAGTACTTC. Residues: CSAGVASGGVTYEQYF. The chain has TRBV20-1 and TRBJ2-7; 12 bases line up with TRBD2. The CDR3 is 16 residues long. Germline CDR1 reads DFQATT; CDR2 reads SNEGSKA (reference sequence). V shed 6 bases, J shed 2 bases, and the junction held 11 bases outside the gene matches.

This chain joins TRBV29-1 and TRBJ2-4; D not certain. CDR1 is SQVTM and CDR2 is ANQGSEA in the germline V gene. V was clipped by 3 bases and J by 2 bases, with 8 bases between them. This CDR3 region has 13 residues. Written as DNA, the CDR3 is TGCAGCGTTGAGGGAAATCCCAAAAACATTCAGTACTTC. It specifies CSVEGNPKNIQYF. The full variable domain, completed using reference TRBV29-1 and TRBJ2-4, is SAVISQKPSRDICQRGTSLTIQCQVDSQVTMMFWYRQQPGQSLTLIATANQGSEATYESGFVIDKFPISRPNLTFSTLTVSNMSPEDSSIYLCSVEGNPKNIQYFGAGTRLSVL.

In this sample, this clonotype turned up a few times. The V gene is TRBV7-8, the J gene TRBJ2-7, with 7 bases identical to TRBD1. V lost 3 bases to trimming and J lost 5 bases; unmatched junction nucleotides: 4. CDR3 size: 13 residues. Germline CDR1 and CDR2: SGHVS and FQNEAQ. CDR3 sequence reads: CASSFDRVHEQYF. The CDR3 bases are TGTGCCAGCAGCTTTGACAGGGTCCACGAGCAGTACTTC.

This clonotype was counted a few times. The chain couples TRBV9 to TRBJ1-3; 11 bases fit TRBD1. The CDR3 is 18 residues long. J was trimmed by 3 bases and V by 3 bases; bases with no gene match: 11. Germline CDR1 reads SGDLS; CDR2 reads YYNGEE. The CDR3 DNA follows: TGTGCCAGCAGCGCGCTTGGGGGACAGGGGGTCGGTGGAAACACCATATATTTT. This gives the protein CASSALGGQGVGGNTIYF.

The rearrangement links TRBV6-6 to TRBJ1-1; D remains ambiguous. V lost 10 bases and J 7 bases, leaving 4 bases between the germline ends. Germline V gives CDR1 MNHNY, CDR2 SVGAGI (reference sequence). This CDR3 has 8 amino acids. The CDR3 protein is CATGEAFF. For the CDR3, the DNA is TGTGCCACCGGTGAAGCTTTCTTT.